This T cell receptor beta chain emerged from a study of shared clonotypes between healthy human individuals. Positive CCR7 selection of CD45RO-negative cells yielded the naive CD8 cells, and terminally differentiated effector memory CD45RA+ cells were excluded. The CDR3 runs to 16 residues. V lost 2 bases to trimming and J lost 0 bases, with 14 bases between them. CDR1 MNHEY and CDR2 SMNVEV come from the germline V gene (reference sequence). Study-level findings and limits: Rarefaction showed sorted-subset sequencing was incomplete despite large depth.

This clone was seen only once. No antigen is known for it. Assay used: immunoSEQ multiplex PCR; TCRdb lists only in-frame clones, some missing. The sample lists about 2 million clones; about 95% were seen once. Material for sequencing was naive CD8+ T cells sorted from blood. The receptor was isolated from a man younger than 35 in good health. The chain is built from TRBV27 and TRBJ2-7; TRBD2 is a possible D gene (6 bases). The DNA for the CDR3 is TGTGCCAGCAGTTTAACCAATGGGGAGGCCTCCTACGAGCAGTACTTC. Translated, it gives CASSLTNGEASYEQYF.